These 28 T cell receptor beta chains were all obtained from the same sample, sequenced in a study of blood T cell repertoires in COVID-19. Repertoires were generated with immunoSEQ multiplex PCR, while TCRdb's copy carries only in-frame clones and drops some. This sample has a few hundred thousand clones, with roughly 85% found just once. Sequenced: peripheral blood. Receptors originate from a woman under 30 with acute or convalescent COVID-19.

The chain recombines TRBV28 with TRBJ2-7; 9 bases align to TRBD1. Germline V lookup: CDR1 MDHEN, CDR2 SYDVKM. The CDR3 extends over 13 amino acids. J lost 7 bases, V lost 4 bases, and 5 bases had no gene match. CDR3 nucleotides: TGTGCCAGCAGTTGGGACAGGGTGGTTGAGCAGTACTTC. Protein sequence: CASSWDRVVEQYF.

In its sample, this clone was seen a few times. The V gene is TRBV6-5, the J gene TRBJ1-4; D may be TRBD1 (5 bases). Germline V CDR1 and CDR2: MNHEY, SVGAGI. The ends were cut back, 4 bases at V and 2 bases at J, with 5 bases in the middle. The CDR3 is 13 residues long. For the CDR3, the DNA is TGTGCCAGCAGTTGGGGCACTAATGAAAAACTGTTTTTT. The encoded protein is CASSWGTNEKLFF.

This rearrangement joins TRBV30 to TRBJ1-6; TRBD1 agrees at 10 bases. With 0 bases clipped from V and 9 bases from J, the junction kept 5 bases outside the gene matches. The CDR3 extends over 15 amino acids. CDR1 and CDR2 from the germline V gene are GTSNPN and SVGIG (reference sequence). The CDR3 nucleotides are TGTGCCTGGAGTGTACTCGGACAGGGGGTTTCACCCCTCCACTTT. This codes for CAWSVLGQGVSPLHF.

J is TRBJ2-3 and V is TRBV7-3; the match to TRBD1 covers 7 bases. Per the germline V gene, CDR1 is SGHTA and CDR2 is FQGTGA. V gave up 2 bases and J gave up 6 bases; unmatched junction bases: 5. The length of the CDR3 is 14 residues. CDR3 coding DNA: TGTGCCAGCAGCTTAGGAACAGGGGTGGATACGCAGTATTTT. It encodes CASSLGTGVDTQYF.

The chain employs TRBV18 and TRBJ2-1; possible D gene TRBD1, 6 bases. V lost 5 bases and J 0 bases, leaving 14 bases between the germline ends. The germline V gene encodes CDR1 KGHSH and CDR2 LQKENI. This CDR3 is 16 amino acids long. The CDR3 region is CASSTDSPSSYNEQFF. Written as DNA, the CDR3 is TGTGCCAGCTCAACGGACAGCCCGAGCTCCTACAATGAGCAGTTCTTC.

To note about this clone: Sequence at one end of the junction differs from germline and may be a read error. V and J are TRBV7-2 and TRBJ1-5, with D perhaps TRBD1 (5 bases). The germline V gene has CDR1 SGHTA and CDR2 FQGNSA. This CDR3 has 16 residues. This CDR3 reads CASSFQGASSSQPQHF. Here the CDR3 DNA reads TGTGCCAGCAGCTTCCAAGGGGCATCAAGCAGTCAGCCCCAGCATTTT.

The V and J genes are TRBV5-1 and TRBJ1-1; weak D call: TRBD1 (6 bases). Looked up from germline, CDR1 is SGHRS and CDR2 is YFSETQ. V dropped 5 bases and J dropped 2 bases, with 10 bases sitting between them. The CDR3 consists of 13 residues. CDR3 loop: CASRQGPNTEAFF. The CDR3 coding sequence is TGCGCCAGCAGACAGGGCCCCAACACTGAAGCTTTCTTT.

The chain couples TRBV3-1 (or the pseudogene TRBV3-2) to TRBJ1-4; no firm D call. The V and J ends lost 4 bases and 7 bases respectively, with 13 bases between them. This CDR3 is built from 14 residues. Looked up from germline, CDR1 is LGHDT and CDR2 is YNNKEL (reference sequence). The CDR3 reads CASSPNAGSEKLFF. The CDR3 DNA follows: TGTGCCAGCAGCCCGAATGCGGGATCTGAAAAACTGTTTTTT.

This chain uses TRBV4-3 with TRBJ2-5; 11 nucleotides agree with TRBD2. Germline-derived CDR1 and CDR2 are LGHNA and YSLEER. Trimming took 1 base from V and 2 from J; bases not matched to a gene: 0. The CDR3 consists of 15 residues. The CDR3 sequence: CASSQGLAGQETQYF. For the CDR3, the DNA is TGCGCCAGCAGCCAAGGACTAGCGGGACAAGAGACCCAGTACTTC.

The count of this clone is one. The V call is TRBV30, the J call TRBJ1-1; D is ambiguous. With 0 bases removed from V and 8 bases from J, the gap between germline ends came to 10 bases. The CDR3 is made up of 12 amino acids. CDR1 is GTSNPN, CDR2 SVGIG, per germline (reference sequence). This chain's CDR3 is CAWSVRSVEAFF. CDR3 sequence (DNA): TGTGCCTGGAGTGTCCGTAGCGTGGAAGCTTTCTTT.

The genes are TRBV2 and TRBJ2-2; possibly TRBD2 for D (5 bases). Trimming left V 8 bases short and J 1 base short, with 14 bases between. Germline values: CDR1 SNHLY, CDR2 FYNNEI. This CDR3 spans 15 amino acids. CDR3 sequence (DNA): TGTGCCAGCGGACCCGGGGAGCGGAACACCGGGGAGCTGTTTTTT. Residues: CASGPGERNTGELFF.

The rearrangement joins TRBV30 to TRBJ2-7; 13 nucleotides align to TRBD2. The CDR3 sequence is 14 residues long. Germline CDR1 GTSNPN, CDR2 SVGIG (reference sequence). With V trimmed by 2 bases and J by 12 bases, 10 bases remained unmatched. The CDR3 DNA is TGTGCCTGGAGTACGGGACTAGCGGGAACCGGTTTGTACTTC. Amino acids: CAWSTGLAGTGLYF. Drawing the rest from reference TRBV30 and TRBJ2-7, the complete variable domain is SQTIHQWPATLVQPVGSPLSLECTVEGTSNPNLYWYRQAAGRGLQLLFYSVGIGQISSEVPQNLSASRPQDRQFILSSKKLLLSDSGFYLCAWSTGLAGTGLYFGPGTRLTVT.

J is TRBJ2-7 and V is TRBV11-2, with 10 bases fitting TRBD2. The junction had 5 bases not matched to a gene; V was cut back by 3 bases and J by 0 bases. Germline values: CDR1 SGHAT, CDR2 FQNNGV. The CDR3 contains 16 residues. DNA of the CDR3: TGTGCCAGCAGCTTCCGTCTAGCGGGAGTCTCCTACGAGCAGTACTTC. This sequence encodes CASSFRLAGVSYEQYF.

The chain couples TRBV27 to TRBJ1-1, with a tentative D call TRBD1 (6 bases). Trimming left V 3 bases short and J 3 bases short, with 14 bases between. CDR1 and CDR2 from the germline V gene are MNHEY and SMNVEV (reference sequence). This CDR3 is 15 amino acids long. CDR3 DNA: TGTGCCAGCAGTTTTTTTGGGGGCCGGCACACTGAAGCTTTCTTT. Amino acid sequence: CASSFFGGRHTEAFF.

The chain joins TRBV30 to TRBJ2-4; D may be TRBD2 (7 bases). CDR3 length equals 14 residues. The V gene lost 3 bases and the J gene lost 6 bases, with 15 bases spanning the gap. CDR1 GTSNPN and CDR2 SVGIG come from the germline V gene (reference sequence). The CDR3 DNA reads TGTGCCTGGAGCCGGGGGGCGCAGGGAAACATTCAGTACTTC. Protein sequence: CAWSRGAQGNIQYF.

The chain links TRBV27 to TRBJ2-1; tentatively, D is TRBD1 (5 bases). The CDR3 contains 13 residues. The V gene's germline CDR1 is MNHEY and CDR2 SMNVEV (reference sequence). The V end lost 4 bases, the J end lost 12 bases, and 16 bases lay between the germline ends. The CDR3 reads CASSSLLQAGQFF. CDR3 nucleotides: TGTGCCAGCAGTTCCCTATTACAGGCCGGGCAGTTCTTC.

This clone has more than one count but fewer than ten. The V and J genes are TRBV7-9 and TRBJ1-6; D gene unclear. This CDR3 spans 11 amino acids. The germline V gene encodes CDR1 SEHNR and CDR2 FQNEAQ (reference sequence). V lost 5 bases and J lost 7, with 3 bases in between. The CDR3 DNA sequence: TGTGCCAGCAGCCTGAATTCACCCCTCCACTTT. It specifies CASSLNSPLHF.

V is TRBV6-5 and J is TRBJ1-5; a weak D match, TRBD1 (5 bases). V was trimmed by 4 bases and J by 6 bases, leaving 16 bases between them. The CDR3 runs to 15 residues. Germline V gene data show CDR1 as MNHEY and CDR2 as SVGAGI. The CDR3 protein is CASSSGRAQGQPQHF. Written as DNA, the CDR3 is TGTGCCAGCAGTTCGGGCAGGGCGCAGGGTCAGCCCCAGCATTTT.

This rearrangement joins TRBV27 to TRBJ2-3; 9 positions agree with TRBD2. This CDR3 is 17 amino acids long. Trimming took 5 bases from V and 3 from J; bases not matched to a gene: 12. CDR1 and CDR2 (germline): MNHEY, SMNVEV (reference sequence). CDR3 region: CASSRLAGVSTTDTQYF. CDR3 nucleotide sequence: TGTGCCAGCAGTCGATTAGCGGGAGTCTCAACTACAGATACGCAGTATTTT.

The V gene is TRBV19, the J gene TRBJ2-7; a possible D gene is TRBD1 (6 bases). CDR1 is LNHDA, CDR2 SQIVND, per germline (reference sequence). This CDR3 region has 16 residues. Trimming removed 5 bases from V and 1 base from J, with 18 bases in between. This CDR3 is CASSFDGTSGSYEQYF. CDR3 in DNA: TGTGCCAGTAGTTTCGACGGGACAAGTGGGTCCTACGAGCAGTACTTC.

The rearrangement joins TRBV12-3 or TRBV12-4 to TRBJ1-2; D gene unclear. V lost 3 bases and J lost 4, with 6 bases in between. The length of the CDR3 is 12 residues. The CDR3 here is CASSFNSYGYTF. The CDR3 nucleotides are TGTGCCAGCAGTTTCAATAGCTATGGCTACACCTTC.

The rearrangement links TRBV5-1 to TRBJ2-7; D gene ambiguous. There are 13 residues in the CDR3. Trimming took 3 bases from V and 1 from J, leaving 8 bases between them. Germline V gene lookup returns CDR1 SGHRS and CDR2 YFSETQ. The CDR3 region is CASSSLVSYEQYF. The CDR3 coding sequence is TGCGCCAGCAGCTCCCTAGTGTCCTACGAGCAGTACTTC.

The CDR3 loop is CASSDSNRSSYEQYF. CDR3 DNA: TGTGCCAGCAGTGACTCAAACAGAAGCTCCTACGAGCAGTACTTC. The gene calls are TRBV25-1 and TRBJ2-7; no clear D gene. CDR3 size: 15 residues. CDR1 and CDR2 from the germline V gene are MGHDK and SYGVNS. Trimming removed 3 bases from V and 0 bases from J, with 12 bases in between.

The rearrangement joins TRBV6-6 to TRBJ2-5, with 8 bases lining up with TRBD2. V dropped 7 bases and J dropped 1; count of bases not matched to a gene: 8. Germline V gives CDR1 MNHNY, CDR2 SVGAGI (reference sequence). The CDR3 is 15 amino acids. CDR3: CASTLQLAAQETQYF. For the CDR3, the DNA is TGTGCCAGCACCTTACAACTAGCGGCCCAAGAGACCCAGTACTTC.

The chain has TRBV6-2 or TRBV6-3 and TRBJ1-5; D remains ambiguous. This CDR3 has 12 residues. Trimming stripped 3 bases from V and 8 bases from J, with 8 bases between. Germline assignment: CDR1 MNHEY and CDR2 SVGEGT. CDR3 sequence reads: CASSYDFEPQHF. In DNA, the CDR3 is TGTGCCAGCAGTTATGACTTTGAGCCCCAGCATTTT.

This chain joins TRBV28 and TRBJ1-4; 7 positions agree with TRBD1. Germline V gene lookup returns CDR1 MDHEN and CDR2 SYDVKM. V shed 5 bases, J shed 8 bases, and the junction held 17 bases outside the gene matches. The CDR3 loop spans 17 amino acids. CDR3 residues: CASSPSGPTGQGEKLFF. The CDR3 DNA reads as TGTGCCAGCAGTCCCTCCGGCCCGACAGGGCAGGGCGAAAAACTGTTTTTT. Combining the CDR3 with reference TRBV28 and TRBJ1-4 gives the whole variable domain DVKVTQSSRYLVKRTGEKVFLECVQDMDHENMFWYRQDPGLGLRLIYFSYDVKMKEKGDIPEGYSVSREKKERFSLILESASTNQTSMYLCASSPSGPTGQGEKLFFGSGTQLSVL.

This chain links TRBV18 with TRBJ1-2, with 8 positions matching TRBD1. After removal of 3 bases from V and 4 bases from J, the junction contained 13 bases not matched to a gene. This CDR3 contains 17 residues. Germline loops: CDR1 KGHSH, CDR2 LQKENI. In nucleotides, the CDR3 is TGTGCCAGCTCACCCCTCGTCTCGGACAGGGTGGGCTATGGCTACACCTTC. Translated: CASSPLVSDRVGYGYTF.

The J gene is TRBJ1-1, the V gene TRBV14, with 9 bases lining up with TRBD1. Germline lookup yields CDR1 SGHDN and CDR2 FVKESK. V shed 5 bases and J 5 bases; nucleotides not matched to a gene: 12. The CDR3 length is 16 residues. CDR3 in DNA: TGTGCCAGCAGCGAACCGGGACAGGGAAGAATTACTGAAGCTTTCTTT. Translating gives CASSEPGQGRITEAFF.